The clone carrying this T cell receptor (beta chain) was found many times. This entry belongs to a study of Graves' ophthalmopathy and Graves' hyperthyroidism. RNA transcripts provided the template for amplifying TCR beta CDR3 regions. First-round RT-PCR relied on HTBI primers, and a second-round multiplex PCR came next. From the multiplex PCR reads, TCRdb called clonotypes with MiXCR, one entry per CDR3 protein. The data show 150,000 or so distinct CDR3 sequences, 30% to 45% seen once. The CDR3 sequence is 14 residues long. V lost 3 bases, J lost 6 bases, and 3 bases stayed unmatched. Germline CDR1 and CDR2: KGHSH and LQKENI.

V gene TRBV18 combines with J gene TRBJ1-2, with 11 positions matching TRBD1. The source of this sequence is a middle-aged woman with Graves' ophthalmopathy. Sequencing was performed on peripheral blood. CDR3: CASSPRTGGDGYTF. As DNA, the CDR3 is TGTGCCAGCTCACCCCGGACAGGGGGCGATGGCTACACCTTC.